The sequence of this TCR beta chain was determined in a study of metastatic and nonmetastatic thyroid tumors. About the study: Thyroid patients, malignant and benign, had repertoires compared across blood and tumor or nodule tissue. The study, taken as a whole, reports: Patients with malignant thyroid tumors reportedly had significantly higher TCR beta diversity than those with benign nodules, in blood and tumor.

TCRdb re-processed the PCR reads through MiXCR. Of around 18,000 clones listed, about 33% were seen once; the top ten hold roughly 17%. Germline V gives CDR1 ENHRY, CDR2 SYGVKD. The CDR3 runs 15 residues. V lost 3 bases to trimming and J lost 16 bases, with 25 bases between them. Note on this clone: The antigen is undetermined.

Every patient was untreated before thyroid surgery. The origin of this receptor is a female donor with papillary thyroid cancer or a benign thyroid nodule (not recorded which). Some clones in this sample may be carry-over from other donors' samples. This rearrangement joins TRBV10-3 to TRBJ2-1, with no clear D. The material sequenced was tumor tissue. CDR3 protein: CAISDRIDEVQKLFF. CDR3 coding DNA: TGTGCCATCAGTGATAGGATTGATGAGGTTCAAAAATTATTCTTC.